This T cell receptor beta chain derives from a study of blood T cells in healthy people across ages. Study-wide points: Diversity was higher, and naive CD4+ cells more numerous, in long-lived donors than in aged donors. Higher naive T cell percentage went strongly together with higher TCR beta diversity.

With a J-beta primer mix and a sample-barcoded 5' primer, a second PCR ran about 7 to 12 cycles. TCRdb re-derived calls from the 5' RACE reads in MiXCR, one entry per CDR3 protein. Of fewer than 750,000 distinct CDR3 sequences in the sample, over 40% were seen once. This clonotype was seen many times. Its antigen remains unidentified. Germline lookup yields CDR1 SGHRS and CDR2 YFSETQ. V was pared by 1 base and J by 2 bases, with 10 bases of the junction left unmatched. This CDR3 is built from 17 residues. Isolation of PBMCs gave at least 6 million cells per sample. The sequence came from a woman of 80 years or more in good health. The rearrangement uses TRBV5-1 and TRBJ2-7, with 9 positions matching TRBD1. The sequencing input was blood. CDR3 DNA sequence: TGCGCCAGCAGCTTGTGGGGGAGCGGGACAGGGACCTACGAGCAGTACTTC. Protein sequence: CASSLWGSGTGTYEQYF. Full variable domain (remainder filled in from reference TRBV5-1 and TRBJ2-7): KAGVTQTPRYLIKTRGQQVTLSCSPISGHRSVSWYQQTPGQGLQFLFEYFSETQRNKGNFPGRFSGRQFSNSRSEMNVSTLELGDSALYLCASSLWGSGTGTYEQYFGPGTRLTVT.